This T cell receptor beta chain comes out of a study of OX40 agonist ivuxolimab in advanced cancers. Whole-study context: Ivuxolimab, an agonist antibody against OX40 (CD134), was given to patients. The study reported partial responses in three patients: one hepatocellular carcinoma, two cutaneous melanoma.

This clone was counted only a few times. Generated by immunoSEQ multiplex PCR, the TCRdb table keeps only in-frame clones and is missing some. The sample lists 11,000 to 15,000 clones, around 93% occurring once. The CDR3 contains 15 residues. With 5 bases clipped from V and 7 bases from J, the junction kept 8 bases outside the gene matches. Per the germline V gene, CDR1 is MNHNY and CDR2 is SVGAGI (reference sequence). Peripheral blood came from all dose cohorts at three timepoints. The TCR comes from an adult with an advanced solid tumor such as melanoma, head and neck, liver or kidney cancer. V and J are TRBV6-6 and TRBJ2-3; TRBD2 matches at 11 bases. The material was CD4+ or CD8+ T cells sorted from blood, obtained in a trial of the OX40 agonist ivuxolimab. The CDR3 bases are TGTGCCAGCAGTACAAATAGCGGGGGGGGATATACGCAGTATTTT. Translating it yields CASSTNSGGGYTQYF.